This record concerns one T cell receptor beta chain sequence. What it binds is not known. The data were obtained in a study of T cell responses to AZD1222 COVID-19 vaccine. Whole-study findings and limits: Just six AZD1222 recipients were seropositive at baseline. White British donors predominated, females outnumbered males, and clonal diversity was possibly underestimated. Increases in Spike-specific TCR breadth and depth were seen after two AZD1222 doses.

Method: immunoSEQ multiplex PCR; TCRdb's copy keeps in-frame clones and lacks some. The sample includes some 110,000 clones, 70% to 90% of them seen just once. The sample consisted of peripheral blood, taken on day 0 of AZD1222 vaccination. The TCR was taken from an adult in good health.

The CDR3 nucleotides read TGTGCCAGCAGTTTCGGACTAGCGGGGGGGAAGGAGTTCTTC. Its translation is CASSFGLAGGKEFF. This chain connects TRBV5-4 to TRBJ2-1, with 15 positions matching TRBD2. Germline CDR1 and CDR2: SGHNT and YYREEE (reference sequence). V trimming: 5 bases; J trimming: 14 bases; junction bases outside the gene matches: 8. CDR3 length: 14 amino acids.